One and the same sample provided the 31 T cell receptor beta chains below, sequenced in a study of naive and memory T cell subsets. An oligonucleotide containing a UMI was ligated to the 3' end of TCR cDNA. The SP2 primer and nested alpha and beta constant region primers amplified ligated cDNA in four rounds. A single record per CDR3 protein comes from TCRdb applying MiXCR to the 5' RACE reads. The data show approximately 58,000 distinct CDR3 sequences, approximately 6.6% seen once. Every receptor here comes from a male donor in good health.

In nucleotides, the CDR3 is TGCGCCAGCAGCTTGGGTCCGACCCTGGCCACTGAAGCTTTCTTT. This sequence encodes CASSLGPTLATEAFF. The chain is built from TRBV5-1 and TRBJ1-1; D unresolved. V gave up 0 bases and J gave up 4 bases, with 13 bases separating them. The CDR3 consists of 15 residues. From germline, CDR1 is SGHRS and CDR2 YFSETQ.

This clonotype was observed a few times. V is TRBV6-6 and J is TRBJ2-1; D is unclear. Per the germline V gene, CDR1 is MNHNY and CDR2 is SVGAGI (reference sequence). This CDR3 has 15 residues. Between the trimmed V and J ends, which lost 2 bases and 3 bases, there was a span of 11 bases. The CDR3 coding sequence is TGTGCCAGCAGTTACGATGCCCCCAACTACAATGAGCAGTTCTTC. Its protein is CASSYDAPNYNEQFF.

This clonotype came up a few times. The V gene is TRBV4-1, the J gene TRBJ2-1; D tentatively reads TRBD1 or TRBD2 (5 bases each). The CDR3 sequence is 15 residues long. The V end was cut by 4 bases, the J end by 2 bases, with 12 bases between. The V gene's germline CDR1 is MGHRA and CDR2 YSYEKL. DNA of the CDR3: TGCGCCAGCAGCCCCGACGGGGACCCCTACAATGAGCAGTTCTTC. Translating gives CASSPDGDPYNEQFF.

In its sample, this clonotype is medium-sized (0.01 to 0.1%). The rearrangement joins TRBV29-1 to TRBJ1-2; D remains ambiguous. V lost 8 bases and J lost 6, with 22 bases in between. Germline V gene data show CDR1 as SQVTM and CDR2 as ANQGSEA. This CDR3 is built from 14 residues. CDR3 amino acids: CSIIPVMGIDGYTF. The CDR3 bases are TGCAGCATTATCCCCGTGATGGGGATCGATGGCTACACCTTC.

This clonotype was observed at least ten times. The V call is TRBV3-1, the J call TRBJ1-1; D is unresolved. This CDR3 comprises 14 residues. V lost 0 bases to trimming and J lost 1 base, with 6 bases between them. Germline values: CDR1 LGHDT, CDR2 YNNKEL (reference sequence). This CDR3 reads CASSQDGSNTEAFF. The CDR3 DNA reads as TGTGCCAGCAGCCAAGATGGGTCGAACACTGAAGCTTTCTTT.

The V gene is TRBV20-1, the J gene TRBJ2-7; 9 nucleotides align to TRBD1. Germline loops: CDR1 DFQATT, CDR2 SNEGSKA (reference sequence). Trimming at V came to 3 bases and at J to 5 bases, leaving 11 bases not matched to a gene. This CDR3 is built from 15 residues. Written as DNA, the CDR3 is TGCAGTGCTAGCGTCCCGGGACAGGGTACCCACGAGCAGTACTTC. Translated, it gives CSASVPGQGTHEQYF.

This clonotype was seen ten or more times. The genes are TRBV2 and TRBJ1-2; no clear D. Looked up from germline, CDR1 is SNHLY and CDR2 is FYNNEI. The CDR3 contains 13 residues. The V and J ends lost 2 bases and 0 bases respectively, with 4 bases between them. The CDR3 nucleotides read TGTGCCAGCAGTGAAACAGCTAACTATGGCTACACCTTC. Its protein is CASSETANYGYTF.

The gene calls are TRBV6-2 or TRBV6-3 and TRBJ1-5, with D possibly TRBD1 on 5 matching bases. Germline CDR1 reads MNHEY; CDR2 reads SVGEGT. The CDR3 sequence is 14 residues long. Between the trimmed V and J ends, which lost 6 bases and 0 bases, there was a span of 9 bases. CDR3 sequence: CASRTGVSNQPQHF. For the CDR3, the DNA is TGTGCCAGCAGGACGGGGGTTAGCAATCAGCCCCAGCATTTT.

The chain joins TRBV6-4 to TRBJ2-3, with 8 bases identical to TRBD2. The CDR3 loop spans 17 amino acids. In germline, CDR1 is MRHNA, CDR2 SNTAGT. J gave up 3 bases and V 2 bases, and 10 bases lay outside the gene matches. CDR3 residues: CASSDPETSGGTDTQYF. The CDR3 DNA is TGTGCCAGCAGTGACCCCGAAACGAGCGGGGGTACAGATACGCAGTATTTT.

Many counts were recorded for this clonotype. The genes are TRBV20-1 and TRBJ2-4, with 9 nucleotides matching TRBD2. V lost 4 bases and J lost 7; bases outside the gene matches: 8. This CDR3 has 14 residues. Germline CDR1 reads DFQATT; CDR2 reads SNEGSKA (reference sequence). The CDR3 sequence: CSATLAGRANIQYF. CDR3 DNA: TGCAGTGCTACTCTAGCGGGAAGGGCGAACATTCAGTACTTC.

The J gene is TRBJ2-4, the V gene TRBV6-1, with D tentatively TRBD2 (5 bases). Germline V lookup: CDR1 MNHNS, CDR2 SASEGT. This CDR3 comprises 16 residues. Trimming took off 6 bases at V and 3 bases at J, with 18 bases between the two ends. The CDR3 DNA reads TGTGCCAGCAGAAACCCCCGGGCCCGGGACAAAAACATTCAGTACTTC. Translating gives CASRNPRARDKNIQYF.

Regarding this clonotype: One end of the junction fails to match germline, which may point to a read error. V is TRBV12-3 or TRBV12-4 and J is TRBJ2-3; D may be TRBD2 (6 bases). CDR3 length: 16 amino acids. CDR3 sequence: CASSYRVAADADKQYF. For the CDR3, the DNA is TGTGCCAGCAGTTACCGGGTAGCGGCTGATGCAGATAAGCAGTATTTT.

The chain is built from TRBV5-1 and TRBJ2-3; 12 bases agree with TRBD2. With 3 bases clipped from V and 0 bases from J, the junction kept 2 bases outside the gene matches. Germline V CDR1 and CDR2: SGHRS, YFSETQ. This CDR3 is built from 16 residues. CDR3 bases: TGCGCCAGCAGCTGGGGGACTAGCGGGAGCACAGATACGCAGTATTTT. Its translation is CASSWGTSGSTDTQYF.

Only a few counts were recorded for this clonotype. CDR3 sequence reads: CASSESLWETDTQYF. CDR3 DNA sequence: TGTGCCAGCAGTGAATCCCTTTGGGAGACAGATACGCAGTATTTT. This chain links TRBV25-1 with TRBJ2-3, with D perhaps TRBD2 (5 bases). Germline CDR1 and CDR2: MGHDK and SYGVNS. V lost 1 base, J lost 3 bases, and 11 bases lay in between. The CDR3 totals 15 residues. Based on the CDR3 plus reference TRBV25-1 and TRBJ2-3, the full variable domain is EADIYQTPRYLVIGTGKKITLECSQTMGHDKMYWYQQDPGMELHLIHYSYGVNSTEKGDLSSESTVSRIRTEHFPLTLESARPSHTSQYLCASSESLWETDTQYFGPGTRLTVL.

There are a few counts of this clonotype. The chain recombines TRBV6-2 or TRBV6-3 with TRBJ1-5, with D perhaps TRBD1 (6 bases). The CDR3 extends over 16 amino acids. V dropped 7 bases and J dropped 1 base, with 17 bases sitting between them. The germline V gene encodes CDR1 MNHEY and CDR2 SVGEGT. The CDR3 reads CASTERGQGSNQPQHF. As DNA, the CDR3 is TGTGCCAGCACAGAACGGGGGCAGGGAAGCAATCAGCCCCAGCATTTT.

The chain couples TRBV6-6 to TRBJ2-5, with D possibly TRBD2 on 5 matching bases. The CDR3 has 12 amino acids. Trimming stripped 6 bases from V and 7 bases from J, with 12 bases between. Looked up from germline, CDR1 is MNHNY and CDR2 is SVGAGI (reference sequence). The CDR3, as DNA: TGTGCCAGCAGCCGAGGGAGAGGGACCCAGTACTTC. The encoded protein is CASSRGRGTQYF.

This clonotype was detected only a few times. The J gene is TRBJ2-1, the V gene TRBV9, with 12 bases fitting TRBD2. V shed 4 bases and J 9 bases; nucleotides not matched to a gene: 8. The CDR3 covers 15 residues. Per germline, CDR1 SGDLS and CDR2 YYNGEE. The CDR3 DNA follows: TGTGCCAGCAGCCCGACTAGCGGGAGCCGGGTTGAGCAGTTCTTC. Translation: CASSPTSGSRVEQFF.

This clonotype has just a few counts. The rearrangement uses TRBV13 and TRBJ2-7; weak D call: TRBD2 (6 bases). Trimming stripped 0 bases from V and 3 bases from J, with 12 bases between. The CDR3 runs to 15 residues. CDR1 and CDR2 (germline): PRHDT, FYEKMQ (reference sequence). CDR3 in amino acids: CASSLGGTGDYEQYF. As DNA, the CDR3 is TGTGCCAGCAGCTTAGGCGGGACGGGGGACTACGAGCAGTACTTC.

This clonotype has a handful of counts. The gene calls are TRBV6-5 and TRBJ1-2; 8 nucleotides agree with TRBD1. This CDR3 comprises 14 residues. CDR1 is MNHEY and CDR2 is SVGAGI in the germline V gene. V was pared by 6 bases and J by 7 bases, with 10 bases of the junction left unmatched. This chain's CDR3 is CASSRPGQESGYTF. In nucleotides, the CDR3 is TGTGCCAGCAGCCGCCCGGGACAGGAGAGTGGCTACACCTTC.

The chain links TRBV9 to TRBJ1-4; a weak D match, TRBD1 (5 bases). Looked up from germline, CDR1 is SGDLS and CDR2 is YYNGEE. The CDR3 runs 17 residues. V was pared by 4 bases and J by 4 bases, with 20 bases between. DNA for the CDR3: TGTGCCAGCAGCCCGCGACCCTTAGGGGAGGGTAATGAAAAACTGTTTTTT. This gives the protein CASSPRPLGEGNEKLFF.

The V gene is TRBV5-6, the J gene TRBJ2-3; D gene uncertain. The CDR3 spans 16 residues. The germline V and J ends were trimmed by 5 bases and 0 bases, with 16 bases remaining between them. Germline V gene lookup returns CDR1 SGHDT and CDR2 YYEEEE. As DNA, the CDR3 is TGTGCCAGCAGTCGTCGGGCGGTCGCTAGCACAGATACGCAGTATTTT. This encodes CASSRRAVASTDTQYF. Looking up the rest from reference TRBV5-6 and TRBJ2-3 gives the full variable domain: DAGVTQSPTHLIKTRGQQVTLRCSPKSGHDTVSWYQQALGQGPQFIFQYYEEEERQRGNFPDRFSGHQFPNYSSELNVNALLLGDSALYLCASSRRAVASTDTQYFGPGTRLTVL.

In this sample, this clonotype turned up many times. The chain recombines TRBV5-6 with TRBJ1-2, with unresolved D. Germline V gene data show CDR1 as SGHDT and CDR2 as YYEEEE. The germline V and J ends were trimmed by 0 bases and 5 bases, with 11 bases remaining between them. The CDR3 consists of 14 residues. The CDR3 sequence: CASSLELEGYGYTF. The CDR3 nucleotides read TGTGCCAGCAGCTTGGAGTTGGAGGGTTATGGCTACACCTTC.

The V gene is TRBV5-6, the J gene TRBJ1-5; 9 bases agree with TRBD1. The CDR3 sequence is 14 residues long. The V gene end was trimmed by 2 bases and the J gene end by 6 bases; junction bases not matched to a gene: 3. Germline lookup yields CDR1 SGHDT and CDR2 YYEEEE. The CDR3 reads CASSLQGAGQPQHF. The CDR3 bases are TGTGCCAGCAGCTTACAGGGGGCTGGTCAGCCCCAGCATTTT.

Ten or more counts support this clonotype. The chain links TRBV6-1 to TRBJ2-3; 7 bases map to TRBD2. The junction had 3 bases not matched to a gene; V was cut back by 3 bases and J by 0 bases. The CDR3 runs to 15 residues. CDR1 MNHNS and CDR2 SASEGT come from the germline V gene. CDR3 sequence: CASSEIAGSTDTQYF. The CDR3 DNA sequence: TGTGCCAGCAGTGAGATAGCGGGTAGCACAGATACGCAGTATTTT.

The rearrangement links TRBV27 to TRBJ2-7, with 7 bases that match TRBD1. CDR1 and CDR2 (germline): MNHEY, SMNVEV (reference sequence). Trimming took 5 bases from V and 3 from J; bases not matched to a gene: 7. CDR3 length equals 14 residues. The CDR3 nucleotides read TGTGCCAGCAGTCCGCAGGGGGTTCTCTACGAGCAGTACTTC. Its translation: CASSPQGVLYEQYF.

This clonotype was observed at least ten times. The chain has TRBV6-1 and TRBJ1-1; D gene uncertain. The V gene's germline CDR1 is MNHNS and CDR2 SASEGT. The CDR3 extends over 12 amino acids. V shed 5 bases and J shed 0 bases, with 4 bases lying between them. The CDR3 region has the DNA TGTGCCAGCAGTCCACTGAACACTGAAGCTTTCTTT. This codes for CASSPLNTEAFF.

This clonotype has a count of ten or more. The V call is TRBV30, the J call TRBJ2-1; 7 bases are a match to TRBD1. Germline V CDR1 and CDR2: GTSNPN, SVGIG (reference sequence). This CDR3 spans 13 amino acids. Trimming removed 7 bases from V and 4 bases from J; junction bases left unmatched: 7. CDR3: CASSDRRYNEQFF. The CDR3 coding sequence is TGTGCCTCTTCGGACAGGAGGTACAATGAGCAGTTCTTC.

This clonotype was seen once. The DNA of the CDR3 is TGTGCCAGCTACGAACAGGATAGGTCTGGCTACACCTTC. Its translation is CASYEQDRSGYTF. The V and J genes are TRBV5-4 and TRBJ1-2; D is possibly TRBD1 (5 bases). The CDR3 has 13 residues. V lost 7 bases and J 7 bases, leaving 17 bases between the germline ends. CDR1 and CDR2 from the germline V gene are SGHNT and YYREEE (reference sequence).

This sequence joins TRBV3-1 and TRBJ2-1; 10 bases are a match to TRBD2. The V gene's germline CDR1 is LGHDT and CDR2 YNNKEL (reference sequence). V lost 4 bases, J lost 12 bases, and 18 bases stayed unmatched. This CDR3 comprises 17 residues. CDR3 coding DNA: TGTGCCAGCAGCCCCTCCCTGGAGCGGGAGGGCGGAGGGCTGCAGTTCTTC. It translates to CASSPSLEREGGGLQFF.

This clonotype was counted ten times or more. This chain uses TRBV7-8 with TRBJ1-2, with 9 bases lining up with TRBD1. This CDR3 comprises 16 residues. Germline V gives CDR1 SGHVS, CDR2 FQNEAQ. V lost 5 bases and J lost 7; bases outside the gene matches: 14. CDR3 region: CASSPILIQGASGYTF. The DNA for the CDR3 is TGTGCCAGCAGCCCAATCCTAATACAGGGGGCCTCTGGCTACACCTTC.

The rearrangement links TRBV6-2 or TRBV6-3 to TRBJ2-5, with a tentative D call TRBD2 (6 bases). Trimming took 7 bases from V and 2 from J, leaving 11 bases between them. The CDR3 spans 13 residues. From germline, CDR1 is MNHEY and CDR2 SVGEGT. The CDR3 DNA reads as TGTGCCAGCATGCCTAGCGCTCAAGAGACCCAGTACTTC. Its protein is CASMPSAQETQYF.